Listed here are 32 T cell receptor beta chains from one sample, sequenced in a study of cytomegalovirus exposure and HLA in healthy donors (dated 2017 in TCRdb). Libraries were constructed by the immunoSEQ multiplex PCR assay. For the multiplex PCR, a mixture combining 60 forward primers for TCR Vbeta segments and 13 reverse primers for TCR Jbeta segments was used. Here the immuneACCESS table is served through TCRdb, limited to in-frame sequences with V and J called. Missing clones are a known gap in these copies; in checked studies unresolved V genes cover under half, and the rest lacks a known reason. This sample's clone table shows tens of thousands of clones. The top ten hold around 2.5% of the sample. The source material was PBMCs. All receptors derive from a man aged 40-49 years in good health and CMV-seronegative.

The chain recombines TRBV6-4 with TRBJ2-5; 8 bases agree with TRBD2. Trimming at V came to 2 bases and at J to 1 base, leaving 9 bases not matched to a gene. From germline, CDR1 is MRHNA and CDR2 SNTAGT. The length of the CDR3 is 17 residues. CDR3 nucleotides: TGTGCCAGCAGTGACGCCGAGCGGGGGTCCGTCCAAGAGACCCAGTACTTC. It is translated as CASSDAERGSVQETQYF.

This rearrangement joins TRBV5-1 to TRBJ2-3; 12 positions agree with TRBD2. CDR1 is SGHRS and CDR2 is YFSETQ in the germline V gene. The CDR3 spans 17 residues. V was clipped by 0 bases and J by 6 bases; unmatched bases: 8. Written as DNA, the CDR3 is TGCGCCAGCAGCTTGGTGGCTAGCGGGGGGGGCAGGGATACGCAGTATTTT. It yields the protein CASSLVASGGGRDTQYF.

V usage is TRBV5-1 and J usage is TRBJ2-2; D remains unclear. Germline loops: CDR1 SGHRS, CDR2 YFSETQ. V lost 0 bases, J lost 4 bases, and 4 bases lay in between. This CDR3 has 13 residues. CDR3: CASSLVSTGELFF. CDR3 DNA sequence: TGCGCCAGCAGCTTGGTATCCACCGGGGAGCTGTTTTTT.

V is TRBV6-5 and J is TRBJ1-5, with D tentatively TRBD1 (5 bases). V shed 0 bases and J shed 2 bases, with 8 bases lying between them. The CDR3 is 15 residues long. From germline, CDR1 is MNHEY and CDR2 SVGAGI. CDR3 coding DNA: TGTGCCAGCAGTTACTCGCCGGGGGGCAATCAGCCCCAGCATTTT. Translating gives CASSYSPGGNQPQHF.

V is TRBV19 and J is TRBJ2-4, with TRBD1 matching 8 bases. The trim removed 4 bases at V and 4 bases at J, leaving 9 bases unmatched. Germline assignment: CDR1 LNHDA and CDR2 SQIVND (reference sequence). This CDR3 has 16 residues. The CDR3 nucleotides are TGTGCCAGTAGTAGACAAAAGGGACAGGCAAAAAACATTCAGTACTTC. Its protein is CASSRQKGQAKNIQYF.

The chain uses TRBV9 and TRBJ2-1, with TRBD2 matching 15 bases. Germline V CDR1 and CDR2: SGDLS, YYNGEE. The CDR3 loop spans 17 amino acids. Trimming took 4 bases from V and 8 from J; bases not matched to a gene: 10. The CDR3 region has the DNA TGTGCCAGCAGCCCCCGCGGGACTAGCGGGGGGAAGGATGAGCAGTTCTTC. Its protein is CASSPRGTSGGKDEQFF.

The genes are TRBV18 and TRBJ2-7; TRBD1 aligns across 9 bases. V was clipped by 0 bases and J by 2 bases; unmatched bases: 2. The CDR3 spans 15 residues. Germline assignment: CDR1 KGHSH and CDR2 LQKENI. The CDR3, as DNA: TGTGCCAGCTCACCACCGGACAGGGGAACCTACGAGCAGTACTTC. Residues: CASSPPDRGTYEQYF.

V is TRBV7-2 and J is TRBJ1-1; TRBD1 matches at 9 bases. This CDR3 has 14 amino acids. V shed 5 bases and J 5 bases; nucleotides not matched to a gene: 6. Germline CDR1 is SGHTA and CDR2 is FQGNSA. The CDR3 DNA sequence: TGTGCCAGCAGCCCACAGGGGGCTTGGACTGAAGCTTTCTTT. Translation: CASSPQGAWTEAFF. Complete variable domain (other parts from reference TRBV7-2 and TRBJ1-1): GAGVSQSPSNKVTEKGKDVELRCDPISGHTALYWYRQSLGQGLEFLIYFQGNSAPDKSGLPSDRFSAERTGGSVSTLTIQRTQQEDSAVYLCASSPQGAWTEAFFGQGTRLTVV.

The chain joins TRBV19 to TRBJ1-1, with 7 positions matching TRBD1. J lost 7 bases, V lost 6 bases, and 11 bases had no gene match. The CDR3 is 14 residues long. CDR1 is LNHDA, CDR2 SQIVND, per germline (reference sequence). The DNA of the CDR3 is TGTGCCAGTAGGACAGGGTTCGACCCTAATGAAGCTTTCTTT. Encoded protein: CASRTGFDPNEAFF.

This chain joins TRBV7-9 and TRBJ1-6, with TRBD1 as a possible D gene (6 bases). The germline V and J ends were trimmed by 1 base and 9 bases, with 7 bases remaining between them. The CDR3 is made up of 13 amino acids. The germline gives CDR1 SEHNR, CDR2 FQNEAQ (reference sequence). The CDR3 loop reads CASSLGGGSPLHF. CDR3 bases: TGTGCCAGCAGCTTAGGAGGGGGTTCACCCCTCCACTTT.

V usage is TRBV19 and J usage is TRBJ1-2; 8 bases agree with TRBD1. CDR1 is LNHDA, CDR2 SQIVND, per germline (reference sequence). The V segment lost 6 bases and the J segment 4 bases; nucleotides outside the gene matches: 7. The CDR3 length is 14 residues. Here the CDR3 DNA reads TGTGCCAGTAGCTTCCCTACAGGGGGCTATGGCTACACCTTC. The encoded protein is CASSFPTGGYGYTF.

The chain joins TRBV12-5 to TRBJ1-1, with 9 bases fitting TRBD1. The trim removed 4 bases at V and 0 bases at J, leaving 3 bases unmatched. The CDR3 loop spans 15 amino acids. The V gene's germline CDR1 is LGHNT and CDR2 FRNRAP. CDR3 in amino acids: CASGSGQGLNTEAFF. For the CDR3, the DNA is TGTGCTAGTGGTTCGGGACAGGGTTTGAACACTGAAGCTTTCTTT.

The V and J genes are TRBV14 and TRBJ2-2; D possibly corresponds to TRBD2 (5 bases). The CDR3 covers 13 residues. Germline CDR1 and CDR2: SGHDN and FVKESK. V was trimmed by 4 bases and J by 7 bases, leaving 10 bases between them. The CDR3 nucleotides are TGTGCCAGCAGCCCCCTTCGGGGCGGGGAGCTGTTTTTT. Translating it yields CASSPLRGGELFF.

The chain carries TRBV5-1 and TRBJ2-3; tentative D call: TRBD2 (5 bases). CDR3 length equals 14 residues. V lost 3 bases and J lost 6, with 14 bases in between. The germline V gene encodes CDR1 SGHRS and CDR2 YFSETQ. In DNA form, the CDR3 reads TGCGCCAGCAGCTCTGTCGGGAAGACGGATACGCAGTATTTT. Its translation is CASSSVGKTDTQYF.

V and J are TRBV5-4 and TRBJ2-5; D ambiguous. The ends were cut back, 3 bases at V and 5 bases at J, with 8 bases in the middle. CDR1 is SGHNT and CDR2 is YYREEE in the germline V gene (reference sequence). The CDR3 has 12 residues. The CDR3: CASSSSSETQYF. CDR3 bases: TGTGCCAGCAGCTCCAGTTCCGAGACCCAGTACTTC.

The chain joins TRBV6-5 to TRBJ2-5, with D tentatively TRBD2 (6 bases). This CDR3 is 15 amino acids long. V gave up 2 bases and J gave up 2 bases, with 12 bases separating them. The V gene's germline CDR1 is MNHEY and CDR2 SVGAGI. The CDR3 reads CASSYGISGQETQYF. The CDR3 nucleotides read TGTGCCAGCAGTTACGGAATCAGCGGGCAAGAGACCCAGTACTTC.

The chain has TRBV11-2 and TRBJ2-7; tentative D call: TRBD1 (6 bases). Germline CDR1 and CDR2: SGHAT and FQNNGV. V was clipped by 0 bases and J by 9 bases, with 6 bases between them. This CDR3 contains 11 residues. In nucleotides, the CDR3 is TGTGCCAGCAGCTTAGACAGGGGGCAGTACTTC. Protein sequence: CASSLDRGQYF.

This sequence joins TRBV18 and TRBJ1-6; 8 bases match TRBD1. CDR3 length: 16 amino acids. Trimming took 2 bases from V and 5 from J; bases not matched to a gene: 5. Germline V gives CDR1 KGHSH, CDR2 LQKENI. CDR3: CASSPFPDRDNSPLHF. The CDR3 coding sequence is TGTGCCAGCTCACCATTTCCGGACAGGGATAATTCACCCCTCCACTTT. Full variable domain (outside the CDR3, taken from reference TRBV18 and TRBJ1-6): NAGVMQNPRHLVRRRGQEARLRCSPMKGHSHVYWYRQLPEEGLKFMVYLQKENIIDESGMPKERFSAEFPKEGPSILRIQQVVRGDSAAYFCASSPFPDRDNSPLHFGNGTRLTVT.

The CDR3 region is CASSISSSPQNIQYF. CDR3 nucleotide sequence: TGTGCCAGTAGTATTTCGTCCAGTCCCCAAAACATTCAGTACTTC. The chain joins TRBV19 to TRBJ2-4; D gene ambiguous. Germline CDR1 reads LNHDA; CDR2 reads SQIVND (reference sequence). The V gene lost 3 bases and the J gene lost 5 bases, with 14 bases spanning the gap. The CDR3 loop spans 15 amino acids.

About this clone: Mismatch with germline at one junction end may stem from a read error. This chain uses TRBV30 with TRBJ1-2; no clear D gene. This CDR3 is built from 15 residues. Germline V gives CDR1 GTSNPN, CDR2 SVGIG (reference sequence). CDR3 loop: CAGSPPPDGGHGYTF. CDR3 sequence (DNA): TGTGCCGGGAGTCCCCCCCCCGACGGCGGCCATGGCTACACCTTC.

The chain recombines TRBV2 with TRBJ1-2; tentative D call: TRBD1 (6 bases). Trimming shortened V by 8 bases and J by 0 bases, and 16 bases separated the two germline ends. The CDR3 contains 15 residues. The germline CDR1 and CDR2 sequences are SNHLY and FYNNEI. CDR3 in amino acids: CASRLGAEANYGYTF. The DNA for the CDR3 is TGTGCCAGCCGTCTGGGGGCAGAAGCTAACTATGGCTACACCTTC.

As to this clone: The same CDR3 can be traced to other DNA sequences in this sample. This chain uses TRBV4-1 with TRBJ2-5; D is ambiguous. CDR1 and CDR2 from the germline V gene are MGHRA and YSYEKL. The CDR3 extends over 13 amino acids. V was pared by 2 bases and J by 4 bases, with 8 bases between. In DNA form, the CDR3 reads TGCGCCAGCAGCCAATGGCGCGGAGAGACCCAGTACTTC. Protein product: CASSQWRGETQYF.

J is TRBJ2-7 and V is TRBV9; 10 bases are a match to TRBD1. Germline CDR1 reads SGDLS; CDR2 reads YYNGEE. With V trimmed by 0 bases and J by 5 bases, 5 bases remained unmatched. The CDR3 is 15 amino acids. CDR3 coding DNA: TGTGCCAGCAGCGTAGAGGGGACAGGGGATAACGAGCAGTACTTC. It encodes CASSVEGTGDNEQYF.

The rearrangement joins TRBV19 to TRBJ1-5; TRBD1 is a possible D gene (6 bases). In germline, CDR1 is LNHDA, CDR2 SQIVND (reference sequence). Trimming removed 5 bases at V and 3 bases at J, with 14 bases between. The CDR3 has 15 amino acids. The CDR3 bases are TGTGCCAGTAGTCCAACAGGGCAGCACAATCAGCCCCAGCATTTT. Encoded protein: CASSPTGQHNQPQHF.

The CDR3 loop reads CASSQGARNTEAFF. DNA for the CDR3: TGCGCCAGCAGCCAAGGGGCCAGGAACACTGAAGCTTTCTTT. The J gene is TRBJ1-1, the V gene TRBV4-1; D is unresolved. V was clipped by 1 base and J by 1 base, with 7 bases between them. The V gene's germline CDR1 is MGHRA and CDR2 YSYEKL. This CDR3 has 14 residues.

The rearrangement uses TRBV6-5 and TRBJ2-3, with 9 positions matching TRBD2. J gave up 5 bases and V 6 bases, and 9 bases lay outside the gene matches. CDR1 is MNHEY and CDR2 is SVGAGI in the germline V gene. This CDR3 has 15 residues. CDR3 region: CASSTLAGEGDTQYF. The CDR3, as DNA: TGTGCCAGCAGCACTTTAGCGGGGGAAGGAGATACGCAGTATTTT.

The chain has TRBV20-1 and TRBJ2-7, with TRBD1 as a possible D gene (7 bases). Germline values: CDR1 DFQATT, CDR2 SNEGSKA (reference sequence). Trimming stripped 6 bases from V and 6 bases from J, with 12 bases between. The CDR3 consists of 11 residues. The CDR3 sequence: CSARGDGEQYF. The DNA of the CDR3 is TGCAGTGCCAGGGGGGATGGCGAGCAGTACTTC.

Remarks on this clone: A junction boundary mismatches the germline segment, possibly from a read error. The chain combines TRBV7-7 with TRBJ2-7; D gene uncertain. There are 15 residues in the CDR3. The germline V gene encodes CDR1 SSHAT and CDR2 FNYEAQ (reference sequence). CDR3 residues: CASSLAQWSSYEQYF. CDR3 nucleotides: TGTGCTAGCAGCTTAGCTCAGTGGAGCTCCTACGAGCAGTACTTC.

The chain recombines TRBV6-1 with TRBJ1-2; D is uncertain. Trimming removed 9 bases from V and 4 bases from J, with 15 bases in between. Germline V lookup: CDR1 MNHNS, CDR2 SASEGT. The CDR3 totals 13 residues. As DNA, the CDR3 is TGTGCCAGTAGGGATGGACTTTTCTATGGCTACACCTTC. This codes for CASRDGLFYGYTF.

The rearrangement links TRBV5-1 to TRBJ1-2, with D perhaps TRBD1 (6 bases). Germline CDR1 and CDR2: SGHRS and YFSETQ. This CDR3 is 13 amino acids long. V was pared by 4 bases and J by 8 bases, with 15 bases between. Written as DNA, the CDR3 is TGCGCCAGCAGCCGGGACGGCCAGGGGGGCTACACCTTC. Residues: CASSRDGQGGYTF. Together with reference TRBV5-1 and TRBJ1-2, the CDR3 gives the full variable domain: KAGVTQTPRYLIKTRGQQVTLSCSPISGHRSVSWYQQTPGQGLQFLFEYFSETQRNKGNFPGRFSGRQFSNSRSEMNVSTLELGDSALYLCASSRDGQGGYTFGSGTRLTVV.

This chain connects TRBV11-1 to TRBJ1-1; D is unresolved. Germline CDR1 is SGHAT and CDR2 is FQDESV (reference sequence). V was trimmed by 5 bases and J by 8 bases, leaving 18 bases between them. The CDR3 runs 14 residues. The CDR3 region is CASSLAREGGEAFF. The CDR3 nucleotides read TGTGCCAGCAGCCTTGCTAGGGAGGGCGGCGAAGCTTTCTTT.

As regards this clone: One end of the junction varies from germline; a read error may be responsible. The chain recombines TRBV30 with TRBJ1-2; weak D call: TRBD1 (6 bases). Germline CDR1 reads GTSNPN; CDR2 reads SVGIG (reference sequence). This CDR3 is 8 amino acids long. The DNA of the CDR3 is TGTGCCTGGGGGACACTATTCTTC. The encoded protein is CAWGTLFF.